One T cell receptor beta chain is described in this entry. Its cognate antigen is unknown. The data originate from a study of T cells after yellow fever vaccination. Overall study context: Fractions of limited cellularity were prepared by means of SMART-Seq v4 Ultra Low Input.

The study's findings and limits: Abundant clonotypes from the bulk population could have been carried over as contaminants into FACS-sorted repertoires. At under 97% for CD4 and over 80% for CD8, most primary-vaccination clones showed up again after the booster.

By 5'RACE template switching, TCR cDNA was produced, with a universal primer site and UMIs added in the process. Each CDR3 protein gets one entry after TCRdb re-called the 5' RACE reads with MiXCR. The repertoire holds under 400,000 distinct CDR3 sequences, with around an eighth as singletons. The CDR3 runs 13 residues. The V gene's germline CDR1 is SQVTM and CDR2 ANQGSEA. Trimming took 7 bases from V and 5 from J, leaving 15 bases between them. This sample comprised CD4+ T cells sorted from PBMCs, obtained 15 days after the yellow fever booster vaccination. The TCR sequence derives from a man aged 18 to 35 who received the YFV17D yellow fever vaccine. The chain has TRBV29-1 and TRBJ1-5, with D unclear. The CDR3 region is CSARTDGDQPQHF. As DNA, the CDR3 is TGCAGCGCCCGGACGGACGGGGATCAGCCCCAGCATTTT.